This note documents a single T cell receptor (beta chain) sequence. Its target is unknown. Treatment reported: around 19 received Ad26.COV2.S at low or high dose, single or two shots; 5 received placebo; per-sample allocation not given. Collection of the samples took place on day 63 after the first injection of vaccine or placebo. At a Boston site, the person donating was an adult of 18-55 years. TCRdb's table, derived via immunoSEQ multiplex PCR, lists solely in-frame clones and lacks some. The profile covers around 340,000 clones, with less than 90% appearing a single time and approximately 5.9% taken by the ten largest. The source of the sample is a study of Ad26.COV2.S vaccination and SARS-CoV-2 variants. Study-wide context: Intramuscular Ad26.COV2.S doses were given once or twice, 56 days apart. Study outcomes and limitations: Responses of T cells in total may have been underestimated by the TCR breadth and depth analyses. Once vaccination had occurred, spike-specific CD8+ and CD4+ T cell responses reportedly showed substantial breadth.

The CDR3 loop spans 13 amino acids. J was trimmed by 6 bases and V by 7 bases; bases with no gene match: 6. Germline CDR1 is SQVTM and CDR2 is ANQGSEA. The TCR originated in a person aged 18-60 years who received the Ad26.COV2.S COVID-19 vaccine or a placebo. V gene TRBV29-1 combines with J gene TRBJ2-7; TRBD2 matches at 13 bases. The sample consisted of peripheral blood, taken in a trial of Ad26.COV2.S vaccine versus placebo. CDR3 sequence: CSAGLAGFSEQYF. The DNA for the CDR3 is TGCAGCGCGGGACTAGCGGGATTCAGCGAGCAGTACTTC.